These 9 T cell receptor beta chains originate from one sample sequenced in a study of memory CD4+ T cells and cytomegalovirus serostatus. Single viable CD3+CD4+CD8-CD45RO+ cells were sorted as the memory CD4+ T cells. Only in-frame clones appear in the TCRdb table, and some are missing; sequencing was by immunoSEQ multiplex PCR. This sample yields over 75,000 clones, of which about four fifths are seen a single time; 3.5% to 4% belongs to the top ten. The sample taken for sequencing was memory CD4+ T cells from blood. These receptors were collected from an adult in good health and CMV-seropositive.

The rearrangement joins TRBV7-8 to TRBJ2-1, with no clear D. Trimming left V 1 base short and J 12 bases short, with 13 bases between. Germline lookup yields CDR1 SGHVS and CDR2 FQNEAQ. The CDR3 loop spans 13 amino acids. The chain's CDR3 is CASSLVGPARQFF. Here the CDR3 DNA reads TGTGCCAGCAGCTTAGTCGGGCCCGCCCGGCAGTTCTTC. The whole variable domain, filled in from reference TRBV7-8 and TRBJ2-1, reads GAGVSQSPRYKVAKRGQDVALRCDPISGHVSLFWYQQALGQGPEFLTYFQNEAQLDKSGLPSDRFFAERPEGSVSTLKIQRTQQEDSAVYLCASSLVGPARQFFGPGTRLTVL.

In this sample, this clone turned up once. The J gene is TRBJ2-1, the V gene TRBV7-3, with a tentative D call TRBD1 (6 bases). There are 15 residues in the CDR3. Germline assignment: CDR1 SGHTA and CDR2 FQGTGA. Trimming stripped 4 bases from V and 4 bases from J, with 14 bases between. The DNA of the CDR3 is TGTGCCAGCAGCTCCCAGGGACACGGATACAATGAGCAGTTCTTC. Translating it yields CASSSQGHGYNEQFF.

The rearrangement joins TRBV7-8 to TRBJ2-3, with D hard to call. This CDR3 has 13 residues. Per the germline V gene, CDR1 is SGHVS and CDR2 is FQNEAQ. V gave up 1 base and J gave up 1 base, with 3 bases separating them. The CDR3 sequence: CASSLDRTDTQYF. In nucleotides, the CDR3 is TGTGCCAGCAGCTTAGACCGCACAGATACGCAGTATTTT.

J is TRBJ2-1 and V is TRBV5-4; D possibly corresponds to TRBD2 (6 bases). The CDR3 runs 13 residues. Trimming took off 3 bases at V and 8 bases at J, with 12 bases between the two ends. Looked up from germline, CDR1 is SGHNT and CDR2 is YYREEE (reference sequence). The CDR3 region has the DNA TGTGCCAGCAGCTATCTAACGGGGGATGAGCAGTTCTTC. Translated: CASSYLTGDEQFF.

The genes are TRBV18 and TRBJ2-7; 8 bases agree with TRBD1. V trimming: 1 base; J trimming: 4 bases; junction bases outside the gene matches: 3. The CDR3 contains 14 residues. In germline, CDR1 is KGHSH, CDR2 LQKENI. This chain's CDR3 is CASSPRQGAYEQYF. CDR3 nucleotide sequence: TGTGCCAGCTCACCACGGCAGGGGGCATACGAGCAGTACTTC.

The rearrangement links TRBV27 to TRBJ1-5, with 7 bases identical to TRBD1. Trimming took 4 bases from V and 4 from J; bases not matched to a gene: 4. In germline, CDR1 is MNHEY, CDR2 SMNVEV (reference sequence). The length of the CDR3 is 14 residues. CDR3 sequence: CASSSGGRNQPQHF. For the CDR3, the DNA is TGTGCCAGCAGTTCAGGGGGAAGGAATCAGCCCCAGCATTTT.

This chain links TRBV19 with TRBJ2-2; a possible D gene is TRBD2 (6 bases). Deletions cut 3 bases from V and 5 bases from J, with 13 bases between. CDR1 and CDR2 from the germline V gene are LNHDA and SQIVND (reference sequence). The CDR3 runs to 15 residues. The DNA of the CDR3 is TGTGCCAGTAGTATTTATACGGGGGAGACCGGGGAGCTGTTTTTT. Its protein is CASSIYTGETGELFF.

The chain employs TRBV2 and TRBJ2-3; 8 bases align to TRBD1. The CDR3 totals 14 residues. V dropped 5 bases and J dropped 2; count of bases not matched to a gene: 3. CDR1 is SNHLY and CDR2 is FYNNEI in the germline V gene. The CDR3 DNA reads as TGTGCCAGCAGTCGGACAGGGAACACAGATACGCAGTATTTT. Protein sequence: CASSRTGNTDTQYF. The entire variable domain, with the rest obtained from reference TRBV2 and TRBJ2-3, is as follows: EPEVTQTPSHQVTQMGQEVILRCVPISNHLYFYWYRQILGQKVEFLVSFYNNEISEKSEIFDDQFSVERPDGSNFTLKIRSTKLEDSAMYFCASSRTGNTDTQYFGPGTRLTVL.

The chain is built from TRBV5-1 and TRBJ2-1; D is possibly TRBD1 (6 bases). The CDR3 extends over 14 amino acids. CDR1 is SGHRS, CDR2 YFSETQ, per germline. Deletions cut 2 bases from V and 6 bases from J, with 12 bases between. CDR3 DNA: TGCGCCAGCAGCTTAGGGACACTAGGCAATGAGCAGTTCTTC. It specifies CASSLGTLGNEQFF. The whole variable domain, remainder taken from reference TRBV5-1 and TRBJ2-1, is KAGVTQTPRYLIKTRGQQVTLSCSPISGHRSVSWYQQTPGQGLQFLFEYFSETQRNKGNFPGRFSGRQFSNSRSEMNVSTLELGDSALYLCASSLGTLGNEQFFGPGTRLTVL.